This T cell receptor (beta chain) was sequenced in a study of blood T cells in healthy people across ages. Study summary: About one barcoded beta molecule per two T cells came from capture by template switching. Overall study findings and caveats: Older individuals had lower TCR beta diversity per million T cells (the decline was roughly linear). Higher diversity and more naive CD4+ cells were features of long-lived donors, compared to aged donors.

Combining a sample-barcoded 5' primer with a J-beta primer mix, a second PCR ran for about 7 to 11 cycles. TCRdb reprocessed the 5' RACE reads with MiXCR, giving one entry per CDR3 protein. This sample has about 1.7 million distinct CDR3 sequences, with about 30% found just once. This clonotype was recorded a few times. Antigen specificity is unknown. Looked up from germline, CDR1 is KGHSH and CDR2 is LQKENI. This CDR3 region has 13 residues. Trimming removed 3 bases at V and 8 bases at J, with 11 bases between. The sample comprised blood. The receptor's source is a young woman in good health. J is TRBJ2-4 and V is TRBV18; tentatively, D is TRBD1 or TRBD2 (5 bases each). Here the CDR3 reads CASSPGEMDIQYF. CDR3 coding DNA: TGTGCCAGCTCACCGGGGGAGATGGACATTCAGTACTTC.